This T cell receptor (beta chain) is from a study of spatial heterogeneity in lung cancer. This clonotype was recorded many times. Its matching antigen is unknown. As to time point: sample taken at primary tumor resection. MiXCR, applied by TCRdb to the 5' RACE reads, yields one record per CDR3 protein. The sample comprises approximately 94,000 distinct CDR3 sequences, 4.4% of which are singletons, and 20% to 25% rests with the top ten. The study, taken as a whole, reports: Tumor mutation count correlated with how many alpha and beta TCRs expanded intratumorally.

From germline, CDR1 is MNHEY and CDR2 SMNVEV (reference sequence). V was pared by 2 bases and J by 4 bases, with 8 bases between. This CDR3 spans 14 amino acids. The receptor was derived from a male donor with early-stage non-small cell lung cancer. V and J are TRBV27 and TRBJ2-2, with D maybe TRBD1 (6 bases). The sample in question was lung tumor tissue, obtained at surgery. The CDR3 loop is CASSLGRGTGELFF. The CDR3 DNA reads as TGTGCCAGCAGTTTAGGCAGGGGCACCGGGGAGCTGTTTTTT.